The 13 T cell receptor beta chains below were found in one sample sequenced in a study of blood T cell repertoires in COVID-19. Profiled with immunoSEQ multiplex PCR; TCRdb holds only in-frame clones, not every one. The sample comprises around 230,000 clones, 80% to 85% of which are singletons, and more than 25% rests with the top ten. Sequenced sample: peripheral blood. All receptors come from a middle-aged man with acute or convalescent COVID-19.

This clone was counted once. The chain combines TRBV14 with TRBJ2-2; 8 nucleotides align to TRBD2. CDR1 is SGHDN, CDR2 FVKESK, per germline. Losses at the gene ends were 5 bases for V and 5 bases for J; bases not matched to a gene: 10. The CDR3 runs 16 residues. The CDR3 bases are TGTGCCAGCAGCGCACCGGGAGGGCCTTGGACCGGGGAGCTGTTTTTT. Amino acids: CASSAPGGPWTGELFF.

The rearrangement uses TRBV15 and TRBJ1-5, with a tentative D call TRBD1 (5 bases). This CDR3 region has 17 residues. Germline values: CDR1 LNHNV, CDR2 YYDKDF (reference sequence). V dropped 0 bases and J dropped 4 bases, with 16 bases sitting between them. The CDR3 DNA reads TGTGCCACCAGCAGAGATCAGGGTCAGGCAAGAAATCAGCCCCAGCATTTT. Its protein product is CATSRDQGQARNQPQHF.

Notes on this clone: Distinct nucleotide sequences in the sample also encode this CDR3. The chain couples TRBV5-8 to TRBJ2-7; maybe TRBD1 (6 bases). V lost 2 bases and J lost 0, with 6 bases in between. The CDR3 sequence is 13 residues long. Germline CDR1 SGHTS, CDR2 YDEGEE. For the CDR3, the DNA is TGTGCCAGCAGCTTACAGGGCTCCTACGAGCAGTACTTC. Residues: CASSLQGSYEQYF.

The CDR3 DNA sequence: TGTGCCAGCAGCTTATCCGGAGAGACCCAGTACTTC. This translates into CASSLSGETQYF. The chain combines TRBV7-8 with TRBJ2-5; D uncertain. CDR3 length: 12 residues. Trimming pared 2 bases from V and 4 bases from J, leaving 5 bases between. Germline CDR1 reads SGHVS; CDR2 reads FQNEAQ.

This chain links TRBV7-2 with TRBJ2-7; TRBD1 aligns across 8 bases. Germline CDR1 and CDR2: SGHTA and FQGNSA. V lost 4 bases and J lost 3; bases outside the gene matches: 8. The CDR3 has 15 residues. Here the CDR3 reads CASSSATGDNYEQYF. For the CDR3, the DNA is TGTGCCAGCAGCTCGGCGACAGGGGATAACTACGAGCAGTACTTC.

For this clone: Distinct nucleotide sequences in the sample also encode this CDR3. V is TRBV14 and J is TRBJ1-2; D gene uncertain. V shed 1 base and J shed 7 bases, with 13 bases lying between them. This CDR3 spans 14 amino acids. Germline V gives CDR1 SGHDN, CDR2 FVKESK. Here the CDR3 reads CASSQAVGGLGYTF. The CDR3, as DNA: TGTGCCAGCAGCCAAGCCGTGGGAGGGCTTGGCTACACCTTC.

V usage is TRBV7-2 and J usage is TRBJ1-3, with D unresolved. Germline values: CDR1 SGHTA, CDR2 FQGNSA. The CDR3 length is 14 residues. The V gene lost 2 bases and the J gene lost 2 bases, with 7 bases spanning the gap. CDR3 coding DNA: TGTGCCAGCAGCTTAATATTTACTGGAAACACCATATATTTT. This encodes CASSLIFTGNTIYF.

This clone came up a few times. The chain couples TRBV27 to TRBJ1-5, with D hard to call. V gave up 3 bases and J gave up 1 base, with 10 bases separating them. The CDR3 totals 15 residues. The V gene's germline CDR1 is MNHEY and CDR2 SMNVEV (reference sequence). The CDR3 spells CASSLGDPSNQPQHF. CDR3 DNA: TGTGCCAGCAGTTTGGGAGATCCAAGCAATCAGCCCCAGCATTTT.

The V and J genes are TRBV18 and TRBJ2-1; 10 bases are shared with TRBD2. Germline assignment: CDR1 KGHSH and CDR2 LQKENI. The V gene end was trimmed by 0 bases and the J gene end by 4 bases; junction bases not matched to a gene: 0. This CDR3 has 15 amino acids. CDR3 coding DNA: TGTGCCAGCTCACCACCTAGCGGGAGGTACAATGAGCAGTTCTTC. It codes for CASSPPSGRYNEQFF.

CDR3 sequence (DNA): TGTGCCAGTATCTCGGGACATGCGGACACTGAAGCTTTCTTT. Amino acid sequence: CASISGHADTEAFF. The V gene is TRBV6-6, the J gene TRBJ1-1, with D perhaps matching TRBD1 (6 bases). Between the trimmed V and J ends, which lost 9 bases and 3 bases, there was a span of 17 bases. Germline CDR1 and CDR2: MNHNY and SVGAGI (reference sequence). The CDR3 sequence is 14 residues long.

This sequence joins TRBV7-9 and TRBJ2-3; tentative D call: TRBD1 (6 bases). CDR1 is SEHNR, CDR2 FQNEAQ, per germline (reference sequence). The V end lost 5 bases, the J end lost 8 bases, and 14 bases lay between the germline ends. There are 13 residues in the CDR3. In nucleotides, the CDR3 is TGTGCCAGCAGCCCTCCCCGAGGGGGTACGCAGTATTTT. Residues: CASSPPRGGTQYF.

This chain joins TRBV5-1 and TRBJ2-1; 9 positions match TRBD2. V lost 3 bases to trimming and J lost 7 bases; unmatched junction nucleotides: 8. Germline V CDR1 and CDR2: SGHRS, YFSETQ. CDR3 length: 15 residues. The CDR3 DNA reads as TGCGCCAGCAGCTCCCGACTAGCGGCGTTGAATGAGCAGTTCTTC. Protein product: CASSSRLAALNEQFF.

This clone was seen a few times. This chain uses TRBV7-9 with TRBJ2-7; unclear D gene. CDR3 length: 11 residues. Looked up from germline, CDR1 is SEHNR and CDR2 is FQNEAQ (reference sequence). Between the trimmed V and J ends, which lost 5 bases and 3 bases, there was a span of 5 bases. The CDR3 DNA reads TGTGCCAGCAGCGCTATCTACGAGCAGTACTTC. This codes for CASSAIYEQYF.